The 26 T cell receptor beta chains below all came from one sample that was sequenced in a study of T cell responses to AZD1222 COVID-19 vaccine. The method was immunoSEQ multiplex PCR; TCRdb's version includes in-frame clones alone and lacks a portion of them. The sample records 120,000 or so clones, 85% to 90% being singletons. The input for sequencing was peripheral blood, taken on day 0 of AZD1222 vaccination. Receptors were obtained from an adult in good health.

Here the CDR3 reads CASSSAVYTF. CDR3 in DNA: TGTGCCAGCAGTTCAGCGGTCTACACCTTC. The chain employs TRBV28 and TRBJ1-2; no firm D call. CDR1 MDHEN and CDR2 SYDVKM come from the germline V gene. This CDR3 has 10 amino acids. With 4 bases removed from V and 10 bases from J, the gap between germline ends came to 7 bases.

The rearrangement uses TRBV5-5 and TRBJ2-5; TRBD2 might be the D (5 bases). The V end lost 0 bases, the J end lost 0 bases, and 6 bases lay between the germline ends. Germline CDR1 SGHKS, CDR2 YYEKEE (reference sequence). This CDR3 is built from 14 residues. The CDR3 sequence: CASSLELDQETQYF. CDR3 DNA sequence: TGTGCCAGCAGCTTGGAACTAGACCAAGAGACCCAGTACTTC.

V gene TRBV7-3 combines with J gene TRBJ2-3, with a possible D match to TRBD2 (5 bases). The CDR3 has 17 residues. V lost 3 bases to trimming and J lost 0 bases, with 16 bases between them. The germline CDR1 and CDR2 sequences are SGHTA and FQGTGA. The CDR3 DNA sequence: TGTGCCAGCAGCTTGGGTCTCGGAGCGGCTAGCACAGATACGCAGTATTTT. It codes for CASSLGLGAASTDTQYF.

This clone showed up just a few times. The chain links TRBV10-3 to TRBJ1-6, with D unclear. CDR3 length: 13 residues. Germline values: CDR1 ENHRY, CDR2 SYGVKD. The V and J ends lost 8 bases and 7 bases respectively, with 12 bases between them. CDR3 sequence reads: CAIRRGGNSPLHF. The DNA of the CDR3 is TGTGCCATCCGGAGAGGAGGGAATTCACCCCTCCACTTT.

The chain carries TRBV7-2 and TRBJ1-1; D might be TRBD1 (5 bases). Germline values: CDR1 SGHTA, CDR2 FQGNSA. Trimming removed 7 bases from V and 2 bases from J, with 14 bases in between. The CDR3 is 14 residues long. The CDR3 DNA sequence: TGTGCCAGCAACTTTGGGGCAGCTAACACTGAAGCTTTCTTT. Translation gives CASNFGAANTEAFF.

The rearrangement joins TRBV19 to TRBJ2-7; maybe TRBD2 (6 bases). CDR3 length: 14 amino acids. From germline, CDR1 is LNHDA and CDR2 SQIVND (reference sequence). The V and J ends lost 5 bases and 5 bases respectively, with 16 bases between them. This chain's CDR3 is CASSVDGGVHEQYF. Written as DNA, the CDR3 is TGTGCCAGTAGTGTGGATGGCGGGGTCCACGAGCAGTACTTC.

This clone was seen only a few times. This sequence joins TRBV2 and TRBJ2-1, with D unclear. CDR1 and CDR2 (germline): SNHLY, FYNNEI. CDR3 length: 13 residues. Trimming left V 7 bases short and J 3 bases short, with 10 bases between. CDR3 sequence reads: CASIEDNYNEQFF. CDR3 coding DNA: TGTGCCAGCATAGAGGATAACTACAATGAGCAGTTCTTC.

There are a few counts of this clone. The rearrangement joins TRBV7-2 to TRBJ2-1, with D possibly TRBD2 on 6 matching bases. Trimming left V 1 base short and J 2 bases short, with 9 bases between. Germline loops: CDR1 SGHTA, CDR2 FQGNSA. This CDR3 spans 15 amino acids. DNA of the CDR3: TGTGCCAGCAGCTTAGTAACGGGGGCCTACAATGAGCAGTTCTTC. Residues: CASSLVTGAYNEQFF. Drawing the rest from reference TRBV7-2 and TRBJ2-1, the complete variable domain is GAGVSQSPSNKVTEKGKDVELRCDPISGHTALYWYRQSLGQGLEFLIYFQGNSAPDKSGLPSDRFSAERTGGSVSTLTIQRTQQEDSAVYLCASSLVTGAYNEQFFGPGTRLTVL.

Details on this clone: The identical CDR3 is also encoded by other nucleotide sequences in the sample. The V gene is TRBV7-8, the J gene TRBJ2-7; no reliable D call. Trimming left V 5 bases short and J 3 bases short, with 5 bases between. The CDR3 contains 11 residues. Looked up from germline, CDR1 is SGHVS and CDR2 is FQNEAQ. In DNA form, the CDR3 reads TGTGCCAGCAGCCCTCACTACGAGCAGTACTTC. Encoded protein: CASSPHYEQYF.

CDR3 DNA sequence: TGTGCCAGTAGTTCCCCGGTAGGGCGTGACACCGGGGAGCTGTTTTTT. As protein: CASSSPVGRDTGELFF. The chain is built from TRBV19 and TRBJ2-2; no firm D call. V was cut by 5 bases and J by 3 bases, with 16 bases left in between. The CDR3 consists of 16 residues. Germline values: CDR1 LNHDA, CDR2 SQIVND (reference sequence).

The V gene is TRBV6-6, the J gene TRBJ2-5, with D perhaps matching TRBD1 (6 bases). V lost 5 bases to trimming and J lost 2 bases, with 21 bases between them. CDR1 and CDR2 from the germline V gene are MNHNY and SVGAGI (reference sequence). The CDR3 is made up of 17 amino acids. The CDR3 nucleotides read TGTGCCAGCAGTCGATGGGCGGGCAGGGGAAGGCAAGAGACCCAGTACTTC. Its protein is CASSRWAGRGRQETQYF.

This clone was seen a single time. V and J are TRBV30 and TRBJ2-3, with D possibly being TRBD1 or TRBD2 (5 bases each). The V gene's germline CDR1 is GTSNPN and CDR2 SVGIG (reference sequence). V gave up 2 bases and J gave up 1 base, with 13 bases separating them. This CDR3 has 15 residues. CDR3 protein: CAWSPRDGGTDTQYF. The CDR3 coding sequence is TGTGCCTGGAGTCCCCGGGACGGCGGCACAGATACGCAGTATTTT.

This chain connects TRBV6-1 to TRBJ1-5; D possibly corresponds to TRBD1 (6 bases). CDR3 length equals 19 residues. The V end lost 2 bases, the J end lost 3 bases, and 23 bases lay between the germline ends. Germline-derived CDR1 and CDR2 are MNHNS and SASEGT. The CDR3 coding sequence is TGTGCCAGCAGTGAAACTGTCTGGGGGCCCGAGACAGCCAATCAGCCCCAGCATTTT. This gives the protein CASSETVWGPETANQPQHF.

The count of this clone is one. The J gene is TRBJ1-1, the V gene TRBV18; no clear D gene. CDR3 length: 14 residues. Trimming took off 9 bases at V and 0 bases at J, with 14 bases between the two ends. Germline CDR1 and CDR2: KGHSH and LQKENI. CDR3 region: CASVSTGMNTEAFF. CDR3 in DNA: TGTGCCAGTGTCTCGACGGGCATGAACACTGAAGCTTTCTTT.

This clone was counted between two and nine times. The chain employs TRBV5-6 and TRBJ2-7, with 10 bases lining up with TRBD1. V gave up 1 base and J gave up 4 bases; unmatched junction bases: 11. CDR1 is SGHDT and CDR2 is YYEEEE in the germline V gene. CDR3 size: 17 residues. CDR3 loop: CASSLKGAGTGAYEQYF. As DNA, the CDR3 is TGTGCCAGCAGCTTGAAGGGGGCCGGGACAGGGGCGTACGAGCAGTACTTC.

Only a few counts were recorded for this clone. The chain combines TRBV24-1 with TRBJ2-3, with D perhaps TRBD2 (5 bases). The CDR3 runs 13 residues. Germline V gene data show CDR1 as KGHDR and CDR2 as SFDVKD. Trimming removed 2 bases from V and 9 bases from J, with 11 bases in between. DNA of the CDR3: TGTGCCACCAGTGATTCGGGCCCGGGGACGCAGTATTTT. Protein product: CATSDSGPGTQYF.

The V gene is TRBV6-6, the J gene TRBJ2-7; 14 bases are a match to TRBD2. Germline CDR1 and CDR2: MNHNY and SVGAGI (reference sequence). The CDR3 spans 14 residues. The chain's CDR3 is CSASGTSGGYEQYF. In DNA, the CDR3 is TGTAGTGCCAGCGGGACTAGCGGGGGCTACGAGCAGTACTTC.

The chain links TRBV7-9 to TRBJ1-6; no reliable D call. CDR1 and CDR2 from the germline V gene are SEHNR and FQNEAQ (reference sequence). This CDR3 is 13 amino acids long. V was clipped by 6 bases and J by 7 bases, with 10 bases between them. The CDR3 nucleotides are TGTGCCAGCAGTACGCTGGGGAATTCACCCCTCCACTTT. Its translation: CASSTLGNSPLHF.

This chain links TRBV19 with TRBJ1-1, with a possible D match to TRBD1 (6 bases). Germline lookup yields CDR1 LNHDA and CDR2 SQIVND (reference sequence). CDR3 length: 15 amino acids. V lost 5 bases and J lost 1, with 14 bases in between. CDR3 coding DNA: TGTGCCAGTAGTCAACGGGACACGGGGAACACTGAAGCTTTCTTT. It codes for CASSQRDTGNTEAFF.

CDR3 nucleotides: TGTGCCAGCAGTCGGGGGGTTCGTGAAGCTTTCTTT. The encoded protein is CASSRGVREAFF. The chain recombines TRBV25-1 with TRBJ1-1, with D perhaps matching TRBD1 (5 bases). This CDR3 has 12 amino acids. Germline V gives CDR1 MGHDK, CDR2 SYGVNS. V was trimmed by 5 bases and J by 7 bases, leaving 11 bases between them.

This clone was seen once. The chain has TRBV7-9 and TRBJ2-7; 13 bases map to TRBD2. V was pared by 5 bases and J by 3 bases, with 16 bases of the junction left unmatched. This CDR3 region has 19 residues. The V gene's germline CDR1 is SEHNR and CDR2 FQNEAQ (reference sequence). The CDR3 DNA sequence: TGTGCCAGCAGCCACGCCGGGCGGGGGACTAGCGGGGCCATCTACGAGCAGTACTTC. This codes for CASSHAGRGTSGAIYEQYF. The full variable domain, completed using reference TRBV7-9 and TRBJ2-7, is DTGVSQNPRHKITKRGQNVTFRCDPISEHNRLYWYRQTLGQGPEFLTYFQNEAQLEKSRLLSDRFSAERPKGSFSTLEIQRTEQGDSAMYLCASSHAGRGTSGAIYEQYFGPGTRLTVT.

The chain links TRBV15 to TRBJ2-7; the D is unclear. The CDR3 totals 15 residues. CDR1 LNHNV and CDR2 YYDKDF come from the germline V gene (reference sequence). Trimming took 1 base from V and 4 from J, leaving 14 bases between them. The CDR3 protein is CATSRVGPATYEQYF. In nucleotides, the CDR3 is TGTGCCACCAGCAGAGTTGGGCCGGCGACGTACGAGCAGTACTTC.

The gene calls are TRBV9 and TRBJ2-3; tentatively, D is TRBD2 (6 bases). Trimming shortened V by 3 bases and J by 2 bases, and 10 bases separated the two germline ends. The CDR3 contains 14 residues. The V gene's germline CDR1 is SGDLS and CDR2 YYNGEE. Here the CDR3 DNA reads TGTGCCAGCAGCGCGGGGGTACCCACAGATACGCAGTATTTT. Translated, it gives CASSAGVPTDTQYF. Combining the CDR3 with reference TRBV9 and TRBJ2-3 gives the whole variable domain DSGVTQTPKHLITATGQRVTLRCSPRSGDLSVYWYQQSLDQGLQFLIQYYNGEERAKGNILERFSAQQFPDLHSELNLSSLELGDSALYFCASSAGVPTDTQYFGPGTRLTVL.

The chain links TRBV20-1 to TRBJ2-7, with D unresolved. Trimming removed 3 bases from V and 5 bases from J, with 8 bases in between. The germline V gene has CDR1 DFQATT and CDR2 SNEGSKA (reference sequence). The length of the CDR3 is 11 residues. The CDR3 here is CSARATHEQYF. CDR3 nucleotides: TGCAGTGCTAGGGCGACCCACGAGCAGTACTTC.

The chain is built from TRBV4-3 and TRBJ2-7, with 12 bases that match TRBD2. The CDR3 loop spans 17 amino acids. Germline V gives CDR1 LGHNA, CDR2 YSLEER. V lost 0 bases, J lost 4 bases, and 7 bases stayed unmatched. CDR3 nucleotides: TGCGCCAGCAGCCAAGACAGGACTAGCGGGGCTAGTTACGAGCAGTACTTC. Translated: CASSQDRTSGASYEQYF.

The genes are TRBV19 and TRBJ2-2; 10 bases fit TRBD1. The J segment lost 0 bases and the V segment lost 3 bases, leaving 16 bases of the junction unmatched. CDR3 length equals 21 residues. The germline CDR1 and CDR2 sequences are LNHDA and SQIVND (reference sequence). This chain's CDR3 is CASSMRGQGRRQTSNTGELFF. DNA for the CDR3: TGTGCCAGTAGTATGAGGGGACAGGGGAGACGCCAAACTTCGAACACCGGGGAGCTGTTTTTT.